What follows is one T cell receptor beta chain and its context. Germline loops: CDR1 SQVTM, CDR2 ANQGSEA. This CDR3 contains 13 residues. The ends were cut back, 3 bases at V and 13 bases at J, with 18 bases in the middle. The record originates from a study of blood T cell repertoires in COVID-19. Some clones are missing from TCRdb's copy, which holds only in-frame ones; the method was immunoSEQ multiplex PCR. The table records 150,000 to 200,000 clones, 85% to 90% of them present only once. The sample was peripheral blood. This sequence originates from a person aged 65 to 85 with COVID-19, enrolled during active disease. The chain couples TRBV29-1 to TRBJ1-4, with D possibly matching TRBD1 (5 bases). As DNA, the CDR3 is TGCAGCGTTGATTTCCAGGGAGGCTCTGGACTGTTTTTT. Protein sequence: CSVDFQGGSGLFF.